This TCR beta chain was observed in a study of T-cell memory formation after mild COVID-19. Each CDR3 protein gets one entry after TCRdb re-called the 5' RACE reads with MiXCR. The repertoire holds hundreds of thousands of distinct CDR3 sequences, with approximately 16% as singletons. This clonotype was observed a handful of times. V lost 3 bases, J lost 2 bases, and 6 bases stayed unmatched. The germline V gene encodes CDR1 SGHTA and CDR2 FQGNSA. CDR3 length equals 15 residues. The sample was PBMCs or a T cell subset sorted from them (not recorded which). The chain employs TRBV7-2 and TRBJ1-1; 7 nucleotides match TRBD1. The TCR comes from a man between 18 and 35 years old who had mild COVID-19 (a few samples of this study predate the infection). Cell type and time point are not known. The DNA for the CDR3 is TGTGCCAGCAGCTTGACAGGGAGAGGAAACACTGAAGCTTTCTTT. As protein: CASSLTGRGNTEAFF.